This T cell receptor (beta chain) was sequenced in a study of blood T cell repertoires in COVID-19. Per the germline V gene, CDR1 is MDHEN and CDR2 is SYDVKM. The CDR3 is made up of 18 amino acids. Trimming removed 3 bases from V and 3 bases from J; junction bases left unmatched: 12. Clones were sequenced by immunoSEQ multiplex PCR, and TCRdb holds only the in-frame ones, with some missing. The sample shows about 170,000 clones, 84% of them seen only once. This chain uses TRBV28 with TRBJ2-7; 12 nucleotides match TRBD1. The sample was peripheral blood. The sequence was collected from a human donor with acute or convalescent COVID-19. The donor label of this sample is uncertain. The CDR3 loop is CASSFWDRGRRENYEQYF. CDR3 nucleotides: TGTGCCAGCAGTTTTTGGGACAGGGGGCGTCGTGAAAACTACGAGCAGTACTTC.